The source of this T cell receptor beta chain is a study of Tregs in tolerant kidney transplant recipients. Comments on this clone: Its target is not known.

This CDR3 has 14 residues. After removal of 1 base from V and 1 base from J, the junction contained 0 bases not matched to a gene. Thawed PBMCs were FACS-sorted into unstimulated CD4+CD25+CD127- regulatory T cells, CD4+CD25- non-regulatory cells, CD4 and CD8 cells. Study results and caveats: Validation in larger populations is needed because few patients were studied.

Clones were read by immunoSEQ multiplex PCR, and TCRdb kept only the in-frame ones, dropping some. The table has around 230,000 clones, 65% to 85% seen once; the top ten hold around 0.68%. This clonotype originated in a human donor in good health. This chain links TRBV23-1 with TRBJ2-5; 7 nucleotides agree with TRBD2. TRBV23-1 is treated as an ORF (open reading frame) with a function not yet certain. Source material: CD4+ T cells from blood. The CDR3 loop is CASSQWEGQETQYF. The CDR3 nucleotides are TGCGCCAGCAGTCAATGGGAGGGCCAAGAGACCCAGTACTTC.